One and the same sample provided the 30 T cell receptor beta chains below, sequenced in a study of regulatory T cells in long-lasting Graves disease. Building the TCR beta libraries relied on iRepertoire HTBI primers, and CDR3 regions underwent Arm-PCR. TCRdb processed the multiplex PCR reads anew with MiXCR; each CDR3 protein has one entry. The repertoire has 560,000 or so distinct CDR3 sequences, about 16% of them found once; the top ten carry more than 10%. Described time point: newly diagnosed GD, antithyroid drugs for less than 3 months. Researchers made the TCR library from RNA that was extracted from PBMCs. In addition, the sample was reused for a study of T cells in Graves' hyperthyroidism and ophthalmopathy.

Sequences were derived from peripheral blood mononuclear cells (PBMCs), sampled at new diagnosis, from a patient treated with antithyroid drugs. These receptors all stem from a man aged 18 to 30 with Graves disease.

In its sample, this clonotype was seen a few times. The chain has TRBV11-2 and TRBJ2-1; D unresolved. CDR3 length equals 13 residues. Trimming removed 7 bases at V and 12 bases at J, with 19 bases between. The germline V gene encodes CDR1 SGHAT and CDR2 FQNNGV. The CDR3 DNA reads TGTGCCAGCAACCCCCCCGCGGCTGCGAGGCAGTTCTTC. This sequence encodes CASNPPAAARQFF.

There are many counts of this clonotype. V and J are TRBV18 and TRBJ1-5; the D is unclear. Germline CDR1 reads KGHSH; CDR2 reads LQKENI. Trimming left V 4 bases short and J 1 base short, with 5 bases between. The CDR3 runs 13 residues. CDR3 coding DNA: TGTGCCAGCTCACGGGCCAGCAATCAGCCCCAGCATTTT. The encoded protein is CASSRASNQPQHF.

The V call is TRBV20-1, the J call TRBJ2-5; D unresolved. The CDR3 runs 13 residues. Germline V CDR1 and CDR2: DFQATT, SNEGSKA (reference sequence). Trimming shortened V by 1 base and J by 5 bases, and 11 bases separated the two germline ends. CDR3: CSARVAYPETQYF. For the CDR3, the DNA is TGCAGTGCTAGAGTGGCTTATCCGGAGACCCAGTACTTC.

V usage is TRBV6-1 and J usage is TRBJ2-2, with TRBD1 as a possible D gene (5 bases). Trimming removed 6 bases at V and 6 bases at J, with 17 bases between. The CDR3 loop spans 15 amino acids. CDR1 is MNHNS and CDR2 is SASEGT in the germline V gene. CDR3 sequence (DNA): TGTGCCAGCAGAAGGACACAAAATGCTCCCGGGGAGCTGTTTTTT. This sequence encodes CASRRTQNAPGELFF.

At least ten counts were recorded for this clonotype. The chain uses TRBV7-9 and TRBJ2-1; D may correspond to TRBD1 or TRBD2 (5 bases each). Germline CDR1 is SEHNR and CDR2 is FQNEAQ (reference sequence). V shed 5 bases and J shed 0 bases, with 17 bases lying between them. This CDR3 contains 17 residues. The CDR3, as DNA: TGTGCCAGCAGCCAGCCTAGGGGACGGGGCTCCTACAATGAGCAGTTCTTC. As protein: CASSQPRGRGSYNEQFF.

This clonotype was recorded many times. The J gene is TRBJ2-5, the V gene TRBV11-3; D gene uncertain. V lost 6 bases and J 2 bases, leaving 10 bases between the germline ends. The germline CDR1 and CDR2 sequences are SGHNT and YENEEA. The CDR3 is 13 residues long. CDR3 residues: CASSPGEQETQYF. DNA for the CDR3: TGTGCCAGCAGTCCCGGCGAGCAAGAGACCCAGTACTTC.

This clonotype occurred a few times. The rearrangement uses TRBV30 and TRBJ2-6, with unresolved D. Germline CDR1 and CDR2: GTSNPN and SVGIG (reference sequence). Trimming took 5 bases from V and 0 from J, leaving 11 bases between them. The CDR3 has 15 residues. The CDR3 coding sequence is TGTGCCTGGCTCAAAAGAAGCTCTGGGGCCAACGTCCTGACTTTC. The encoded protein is CAWLKRSSGANVLTF.

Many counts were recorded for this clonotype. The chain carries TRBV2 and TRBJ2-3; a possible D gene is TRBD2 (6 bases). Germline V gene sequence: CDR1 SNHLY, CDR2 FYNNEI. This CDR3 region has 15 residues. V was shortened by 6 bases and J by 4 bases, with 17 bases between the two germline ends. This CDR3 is CASSGGTSHPDTQYF. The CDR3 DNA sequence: TGTGCCAGCAGCGGAGGGACTTCCCACCCAGATACGCAGTATTTT.

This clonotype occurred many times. The CDR3 DNA reads as TGTGCCAGCGGATTAACGGGGGGATGGACAGGGGATGGCTACACCTTC. Its translation: CASGLTGGWTGDGYTF. J is TRBJ1-2 and V is TRBV28, with 9 bases that match TRBD1. After removal of 8 bases from V and 6 bases from J, the junction contained 16 bases not matched to a gene. The CDR3 totals 16 residues. Germline V gene data show CDR1 as MDHEN and CDR2 as SYDVKM.

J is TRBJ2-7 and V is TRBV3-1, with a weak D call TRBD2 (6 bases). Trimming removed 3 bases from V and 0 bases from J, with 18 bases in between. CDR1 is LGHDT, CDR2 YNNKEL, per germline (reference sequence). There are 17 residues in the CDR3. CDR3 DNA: TGTGCCAGCAGCCAGGGGACTCGCGGGGTCAGCTCCTACGAGCAGTACTTC. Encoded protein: CASSQGTRGVSSYEQYF.

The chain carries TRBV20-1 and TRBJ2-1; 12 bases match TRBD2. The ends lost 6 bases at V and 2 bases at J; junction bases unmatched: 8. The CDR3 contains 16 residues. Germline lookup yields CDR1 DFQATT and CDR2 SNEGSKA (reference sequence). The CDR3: CSATPRLAGAYNEQFF. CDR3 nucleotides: TGCAGTGCAACCCCCCGACTAGCGGGGGCCTACAATGAGCAGTTCTTC.

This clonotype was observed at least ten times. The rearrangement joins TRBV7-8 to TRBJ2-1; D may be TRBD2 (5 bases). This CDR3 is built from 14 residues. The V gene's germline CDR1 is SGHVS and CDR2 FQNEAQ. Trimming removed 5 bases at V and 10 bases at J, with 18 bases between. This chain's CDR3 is CASSRETSHMEQFF. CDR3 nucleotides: TGTGCCAGCAGCCGCGAAACTAGTCACATGGAGCAGTTCTTC.

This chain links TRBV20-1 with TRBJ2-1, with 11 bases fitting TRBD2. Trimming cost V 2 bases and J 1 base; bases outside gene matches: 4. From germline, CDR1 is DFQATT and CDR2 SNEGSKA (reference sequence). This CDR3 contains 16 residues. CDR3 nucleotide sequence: TGCAGTGCTAGAAGCCTAGCGGGAGGATCCTACAATGAGCAGTTCTTC. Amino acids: CSARSLAGGSYNEQFF.

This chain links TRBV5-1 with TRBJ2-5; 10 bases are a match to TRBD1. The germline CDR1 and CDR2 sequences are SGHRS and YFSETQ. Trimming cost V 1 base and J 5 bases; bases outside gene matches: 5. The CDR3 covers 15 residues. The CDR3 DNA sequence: TGCGCCAGCAGCTTGCAAGGGACAGGGGAGGAGACCCAGTACTTC. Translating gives CASSLQGTGEETQYF.

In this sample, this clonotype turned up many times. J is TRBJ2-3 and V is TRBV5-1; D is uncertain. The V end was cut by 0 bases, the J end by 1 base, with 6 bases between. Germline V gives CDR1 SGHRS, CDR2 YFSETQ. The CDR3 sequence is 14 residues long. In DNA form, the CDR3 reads TGCGCCAGCAGCTTGGCCCGGCGCACAGATACGCAGTATTTT. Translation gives CASSLARRTDTQYF.

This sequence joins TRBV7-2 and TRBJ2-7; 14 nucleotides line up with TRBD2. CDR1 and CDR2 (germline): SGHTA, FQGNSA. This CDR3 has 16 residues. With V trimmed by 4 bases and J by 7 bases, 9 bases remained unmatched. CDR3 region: CASSSWTSGRMDEQYF. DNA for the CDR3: TGTGCCAGCAGCTCCTGGACTAGCGGGAGGATGGATGAGCAGTACTTC.

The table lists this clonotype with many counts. The CDR3 reads CASSGGTKNIQYF. CDR3 coding DNA: TGTGCCAGCAGCGGGGGGACCAAAAACATTCAGTACTTC. The J gene is TRBJ2-4, the V gene TRBV2; 7 bases are shared with TRBD2. The CDR3 is 13 residues long. V gave up 6 bases and J gave up 2 bases; unmatched junction bases: 1. Germline CDR1 is SNHLY and CDR2 is FYNNEI.

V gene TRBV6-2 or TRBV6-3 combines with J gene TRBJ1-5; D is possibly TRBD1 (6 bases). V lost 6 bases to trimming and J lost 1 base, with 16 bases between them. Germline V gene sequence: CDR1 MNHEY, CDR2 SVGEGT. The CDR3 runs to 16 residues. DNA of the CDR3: TGTGCCAGCAGGGATCTACAGGGTGAAAGCAATCAGCCCCAGCATTTT. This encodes CASRDLQGESNQPQHF.

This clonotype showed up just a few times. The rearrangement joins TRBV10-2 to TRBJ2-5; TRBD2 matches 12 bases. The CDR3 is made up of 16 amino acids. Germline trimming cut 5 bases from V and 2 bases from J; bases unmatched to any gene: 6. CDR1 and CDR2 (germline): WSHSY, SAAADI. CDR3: CASSTLLAGGQETQYF. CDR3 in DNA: TGCGCCAGCAGTACCCTACTAGCGGGAGGACAAGAGACCCAGTACTTC.

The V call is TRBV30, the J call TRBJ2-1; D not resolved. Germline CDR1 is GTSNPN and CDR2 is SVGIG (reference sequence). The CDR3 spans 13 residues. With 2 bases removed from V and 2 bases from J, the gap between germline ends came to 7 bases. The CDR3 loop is CAWSPPAYNEQFF. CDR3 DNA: TGTGCCTGGAGTCCCCCCGCCTACAATGAGCAGTTCTTC.

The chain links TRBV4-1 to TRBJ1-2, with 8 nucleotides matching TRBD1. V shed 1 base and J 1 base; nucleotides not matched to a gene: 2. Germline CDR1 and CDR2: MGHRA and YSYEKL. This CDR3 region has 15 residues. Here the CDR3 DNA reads TGCGCCAGCAGCCAAGGGACAGGGAATAACTATGGCTACACCTTC. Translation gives CASSQGTGNNYGYTF.

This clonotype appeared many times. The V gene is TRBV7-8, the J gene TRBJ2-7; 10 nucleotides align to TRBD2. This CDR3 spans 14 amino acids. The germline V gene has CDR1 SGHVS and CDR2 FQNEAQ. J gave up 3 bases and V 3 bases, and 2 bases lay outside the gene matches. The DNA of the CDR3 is TGTGCCAGCAGCTTCGGGACTAGCGACTACGAGCAGTACTTC. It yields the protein CASSFGTSDYEQYF.

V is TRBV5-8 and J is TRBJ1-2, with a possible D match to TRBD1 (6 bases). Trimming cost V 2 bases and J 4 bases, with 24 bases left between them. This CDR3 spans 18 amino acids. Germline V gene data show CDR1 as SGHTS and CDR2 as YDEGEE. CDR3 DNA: TGTGCCAGCAGCTTTGGTTCGCAATGGCGACAGGCCGTCTATGGCTACACCTTC. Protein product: CASSFGSQWRQAVYGYTF.

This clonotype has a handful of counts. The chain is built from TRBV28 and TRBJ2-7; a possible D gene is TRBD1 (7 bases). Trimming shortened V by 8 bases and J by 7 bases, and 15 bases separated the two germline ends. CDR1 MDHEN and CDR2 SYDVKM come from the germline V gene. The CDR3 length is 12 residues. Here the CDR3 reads CASDPGDSEQYF. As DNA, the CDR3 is TGTGCCAGCGACCCGGGGGACAGTGAGCAGTACTTC.

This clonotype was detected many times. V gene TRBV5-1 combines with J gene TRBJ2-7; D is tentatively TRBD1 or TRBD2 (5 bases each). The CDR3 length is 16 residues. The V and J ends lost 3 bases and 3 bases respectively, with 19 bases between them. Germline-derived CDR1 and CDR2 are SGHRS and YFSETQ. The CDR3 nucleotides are TGCGCCAGCAGCTCGAAAGTGGGGGACCTCGGCTACGAGCAGTACTTC. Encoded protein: CASSSKVGDLGYEQYF.

The CDR3 DNA is TGTGCCAGCAGCCTTCTGGGGGCGGGCAATGAGCAGTTCTTC. Its translation is CASSLLGAGNEQFF. V and J are TRBV12-3 or TRBV12-4 and TRBJ2-1, with D maybe TRBD1 (6 bases). V was shortened by 6 bases and J by 6 bases, with 15 bases between the two germline ends. This CDR3 has 14 residues.

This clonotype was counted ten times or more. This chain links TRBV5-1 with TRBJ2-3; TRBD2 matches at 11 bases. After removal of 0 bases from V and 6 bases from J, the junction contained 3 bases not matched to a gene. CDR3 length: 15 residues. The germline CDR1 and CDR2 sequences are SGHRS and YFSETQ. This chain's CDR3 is CASSLALAGADTQYF. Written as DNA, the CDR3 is TGCGCCAGCAGCTTGGCACTAGCGGGAGCGGATACGCAGTATTTT.

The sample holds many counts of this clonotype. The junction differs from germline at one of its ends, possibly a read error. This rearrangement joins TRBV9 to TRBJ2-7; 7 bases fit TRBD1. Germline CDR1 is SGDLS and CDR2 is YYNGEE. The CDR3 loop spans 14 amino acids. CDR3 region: CASSVGTASYEQYF. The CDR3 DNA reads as TGCGCCAGCAGCGTAGGGACAGCTTCCTACGAGCAGTACTTC.

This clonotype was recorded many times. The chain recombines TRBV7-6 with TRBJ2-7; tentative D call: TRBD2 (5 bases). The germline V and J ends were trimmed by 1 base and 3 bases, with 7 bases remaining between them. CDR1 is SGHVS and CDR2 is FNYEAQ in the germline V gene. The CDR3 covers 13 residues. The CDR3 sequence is CASSLGENYEQYF. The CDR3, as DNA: TGTGCCAGCAGCTTAGGGGAGAACTACGAGCAGTACTTC.

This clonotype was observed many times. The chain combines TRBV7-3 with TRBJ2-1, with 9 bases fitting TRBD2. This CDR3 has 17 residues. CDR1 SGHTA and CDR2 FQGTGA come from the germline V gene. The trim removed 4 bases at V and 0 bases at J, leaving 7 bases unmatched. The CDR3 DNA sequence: TGTGCCAGCAGCTCCTCGAGCGGGAGGAGCTCCTACAATGAGCAGTTCTTC. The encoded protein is CASSSSSGRSSYNEQFF.